This T cell receptor (beta chain) was documented in a study of PD-1 blockade in classical Hodgkin lymphoma. TCRdb's table, derived via immunoSEQ multiplex PCR, lists solely in-frame clones and lacks some. In the table there are around 50,000 clones, about 80% of which are singletons. Whole-study findings and limits: With CD4+ cells, TCR diversity rose significantly by C4D1, but not with CD8+ cells. Compared with healthy donors, newly diagnosed patients reportedly showed lower baseline TCR diversity.

The V end lost 1 base, the J end lost 4 bases, and 8 bases lay between the germline ends. CDR3 size: 14 residues. CDR1 is LGHNA and CDR2 is YSLEER in the germline V gene. A note on this clone: The antigen is unknown.

Indicated time point: cycle 4 day 1 (C4D1), after less than 7 weeks of nivolumab. Every one of the patients relapsed after autologous stem cell transplantation (brentuximab vedotin exposure was variable). The source was peripheral blood mononuclear cells (PBMCs), collected before the fourth cycle of nivolumab. This chain uses TRBV4-3 with TRBJ1-3; D is unclear. The receptor was derived from a human donor with classical Hodgkin lymphoma. The CDR3 loop is CASSQGEGGNTIYF. The CDR3 coding sequence is TGCGCCAGCAGCCAAGGGGAGGGAGGAAACACCATATATTTT.